The sequence of this T cell receptor (beta chain) was determined in a study of PD-1 blockade in classical Hodgkin lymphoma. At the level of the study: Intravenous delivery of nivolumab at 3 mg/kg to patients occurred every 2 weeks.

Sequencing was performed with immunoSEQ multiplex PCR; in TCRdb, only in-frame clones are kept and a portion is missing. The sample records 31,000 or so clones, around 84% being singletons. Time point denoted: cycle 4 day 1 (C4D1), after five to seven weeks of nivolumab. Autologous stem cell transplantation was followed by relapse in every patient, and brentuximab vedotin exposure varied. Magnetic depletion of unwanted cells isolated CD4+ T cells from thawed PBMCs. The CDR3 has 18 amino acids. The sequenced sample was CD4+ T cells from blood, obtained before the fourth cycle of nivolumab. The chain employs TRBV21-1 and TRBJ2-1; TRBD2 was called by the table and not checked on the DNA. TRBV21-1 is assigned pseudogene status. The receptor was isolated from a human donor with classical Hodgkin lymphoma. CDR3 in amino acids: CASSKGRLAGEIYNEQFF. CDR3 bases: TGTGCCAGCAGCAAAGGTCGGCTAGCGGGGGAGATTTACAATGAGCAGTTCTTC.